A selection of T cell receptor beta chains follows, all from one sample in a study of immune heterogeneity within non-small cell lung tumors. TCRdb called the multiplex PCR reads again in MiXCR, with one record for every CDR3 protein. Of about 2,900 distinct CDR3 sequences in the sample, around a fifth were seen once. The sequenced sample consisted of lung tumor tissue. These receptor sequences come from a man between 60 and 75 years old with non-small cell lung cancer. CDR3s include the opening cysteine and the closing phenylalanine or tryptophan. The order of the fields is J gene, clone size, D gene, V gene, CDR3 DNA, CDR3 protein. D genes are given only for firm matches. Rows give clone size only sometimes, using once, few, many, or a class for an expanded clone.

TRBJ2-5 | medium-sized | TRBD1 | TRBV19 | TGTGCCAGTACCAGGACAGGGTTTGAAGAGACCCAGTACTTC | CASTRTGFEETQYF
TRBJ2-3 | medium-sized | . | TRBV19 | TGTGCCAGTAGTATAGATTGGAGACTCCCGAGGTTGGATACGCAGTATTTT | CASSIDWRLPRLDTQYF
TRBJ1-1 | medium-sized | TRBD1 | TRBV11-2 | TGTGCCAGCAGCACGACCCAGGGGGCTGAAGCTTTCTTT | CASSTTQGAEAFF
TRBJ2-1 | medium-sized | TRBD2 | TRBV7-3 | TGTGCCAGCAGCTTGCGCGGGAGTTTTTACAATGAGCAGTTCTTC | CASSLRGSFYNEQFF
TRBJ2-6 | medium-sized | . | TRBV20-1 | TGCAGTGCCCAGGACATTTCCTCTGGGGCCAACGTCCTGACTTTC | CSAQDISSGANVLTF
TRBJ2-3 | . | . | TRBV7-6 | TGTGCCAGCAGCCCCGCTGTGGGCGCAGATACGCAGTATTTT | CASSPAVGADTQYF
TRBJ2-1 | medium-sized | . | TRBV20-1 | TGCAGTGCTACTTACCCGAGCTCCTACAATGAGCAGTTCTTC | CSATYPSSYNEQFF
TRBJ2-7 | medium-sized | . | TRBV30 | TGTGCCTGGAGTGTACAACAGACCTACGAGCAGTACTTC | CAWSVQQTYEQYF
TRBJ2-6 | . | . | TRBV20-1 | TGCAGTGCTAGAGAGTTCTCTGGGGCCAACGTCCTGACTTTC | CSAREFSGANVLTF
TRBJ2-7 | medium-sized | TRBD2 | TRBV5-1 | TGCGCCAGCAGCTTGTCACTAGCGGGAGTTGAGTACGAGCAGTACTTC | CASSLSLAGVEYEQYF
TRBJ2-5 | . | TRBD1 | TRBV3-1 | TGTGCCAGCAGCCAAGCCCAGACAGGGCCGCAAGTGACCCACTACTTC | CASSQAQTGPQVTHYF
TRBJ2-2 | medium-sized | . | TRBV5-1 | TGCGCCAGCAGCTCCAGACTAGGGGAGCTGTTTTTT | CASSSRLGELFF
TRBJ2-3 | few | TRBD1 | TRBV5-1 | TGCGCCAGCAGCCCGGAGACAGGGGCCTACACAGATACGCAGTATTTT | CASSPETGAYTDTQYF
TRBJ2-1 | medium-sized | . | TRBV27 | TGTGCCAGCAGTTTAGCGGGGATCCTCTACAATGAGCAGTTCTTC | CASSLAGILYNEQFF
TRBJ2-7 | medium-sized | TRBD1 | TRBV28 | TGTGCCAGCAGTAAGACAGGGGGATTCTACGAGCAGTACTTC | CASSKTGGFYEQYF
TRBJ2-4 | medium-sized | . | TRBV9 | TGTGCCAGCAGCGTGGGACTTCTCCGGGACATTCAGTACTTC | CASSVGLLRDIQYF
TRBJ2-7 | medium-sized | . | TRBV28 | TGTGCCAGCAGTTTATATGTGAGCTCCTACGAGCAGTACTTC | CASSLYVSSYEQYF
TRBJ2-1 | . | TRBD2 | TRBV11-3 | TGTGCCAGCAGCGCGACAGGAAGCGGGAGCTCCTACAATGAGCAGTTCTTC | CASSATGSGSSYNEQFF
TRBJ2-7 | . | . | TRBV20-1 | TGCGGTGCTAGAGATCTAGGGCTGGCGAGTTTGGACGAGCAGTACTTC | CGARDLGLASLDEQYF
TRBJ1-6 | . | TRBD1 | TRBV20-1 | TGCAGTGCTAGAGATCGGGACAGTGAGGTGTCACCCCTCCACTTT | CSARDRDSEVSPLHF
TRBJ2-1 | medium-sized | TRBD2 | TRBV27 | TGTGCCAGCAGCCGGGGACTAGCGGGAGGGAACAATGAGCAGTTCTTC | CASSRGLAGGNNEQFF
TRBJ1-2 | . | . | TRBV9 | TGTGCCAGCAGCGTAGAGGGCAGAAACTCTCGCTACACCTTC | CASSVEGRNSRYTF
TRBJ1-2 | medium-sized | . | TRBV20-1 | TGCAGTGCTAGTCACCAGGGGCGTAGCTATGGCTACACCTTC | CSASHQGRSYGYTF
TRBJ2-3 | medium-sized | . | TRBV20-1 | TGCAGTGCTAGAGATTTGTGGCCCCTTCGGCCTAATACGCAGTATTTT | CSARDLWPLRPNTQYF
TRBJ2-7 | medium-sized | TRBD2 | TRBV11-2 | TGTGCCAGCATGAGTAGCGGGAGTTTGGGCGAGCAGTACTTC | CASMSSGSLGEQYF
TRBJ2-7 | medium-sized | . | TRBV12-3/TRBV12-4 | TGTGCCAGCAGTCCGCGAAAAACCTACGAGCAGTACTTC | CASSPRKTYEQYF
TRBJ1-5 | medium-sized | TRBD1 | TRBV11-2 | TGTGCCAGCAGCCGTCAGGGGGACCAGCCCCAGCATTTT | CASSRQGDQPQHF
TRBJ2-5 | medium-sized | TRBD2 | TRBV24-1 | TGTGCCACCAGTGATCTAAGGCCGGGAGGGGTGGGAGAGACCCAGTACTTC | CATSDLRPGGVGETQYF
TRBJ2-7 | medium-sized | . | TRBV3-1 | TGTGCCAGCAGCCAAGATTCGGCGAGCAGGGAGCAGTACTTC | CASSQDSASREQYF
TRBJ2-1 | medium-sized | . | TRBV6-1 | TGTGCCAGCAGCCCCCGAGAAGGGTCCAATGAGCAGTTCTTC | CASSPREGSNEQFF
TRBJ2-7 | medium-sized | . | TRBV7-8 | TGTGCCAGCAGCTTAGGAGTAGAGTATGGGTCCTACGAGCAGTACTTC | CASSLGVEYGSYEQYF
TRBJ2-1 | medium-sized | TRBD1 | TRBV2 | TGTGCCAGCAGTCCGACAGGGGACAATGAGCAGTTCTTC | CASSPTGDNEQFF
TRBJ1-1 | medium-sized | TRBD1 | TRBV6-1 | TGTGCCAGCAGCAGGGGGGCCACTGAAGCTTTCTTT | CASSRGATEAFF
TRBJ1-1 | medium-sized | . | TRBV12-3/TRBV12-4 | TGTGCCAGCAGTTTAGCCCTCAGAAGCACTGAAGCTTTCTTT | CASSLALRSTEAFF
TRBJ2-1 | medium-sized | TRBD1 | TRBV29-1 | TGCAGCGTTGATCGGGACAGGAACGACAATGAGCAGTTCTTC | CSVDRDRNDNEQFF
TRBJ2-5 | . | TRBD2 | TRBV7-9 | TGTGCCAACAGCTTAGCATGGACTAGTTGGGAGACCCAGTACTTC | CANSLAWTSWETQYF